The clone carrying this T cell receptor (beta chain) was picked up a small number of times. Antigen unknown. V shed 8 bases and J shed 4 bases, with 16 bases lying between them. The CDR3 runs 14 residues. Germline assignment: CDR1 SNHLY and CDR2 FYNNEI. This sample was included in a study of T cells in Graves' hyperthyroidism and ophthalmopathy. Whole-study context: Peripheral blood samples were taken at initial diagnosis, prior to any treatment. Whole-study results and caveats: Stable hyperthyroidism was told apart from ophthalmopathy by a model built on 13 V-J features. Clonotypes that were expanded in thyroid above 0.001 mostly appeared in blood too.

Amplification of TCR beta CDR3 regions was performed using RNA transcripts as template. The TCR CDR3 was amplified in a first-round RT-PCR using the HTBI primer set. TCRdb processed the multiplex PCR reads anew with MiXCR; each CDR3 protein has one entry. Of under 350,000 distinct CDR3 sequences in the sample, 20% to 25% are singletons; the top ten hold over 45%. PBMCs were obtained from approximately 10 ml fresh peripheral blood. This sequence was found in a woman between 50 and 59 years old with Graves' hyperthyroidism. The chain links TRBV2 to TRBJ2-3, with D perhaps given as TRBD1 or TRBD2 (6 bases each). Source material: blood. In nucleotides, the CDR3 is TGTGCCAGCTGGCGGGACAAGTTCCCAGATACGCAGTATTTT. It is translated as CASWRDKFPDTQYF.